The rows below give T cell receptor beta chains drawn from one sample of a study of neoadjuvant anti-PD-1 for oral cavity cancer. Only in-frame clones appear in the TCRdb table, and some are missing; sequencing was by immunoSEQ multiplex PCR. The sample records roughly 23,000 clones, around 43% being singletons. Here the sequenced sample was tumor tissue, taken after nivolumab (anti-PD-1) treatment. Source of these receptors: a person aged 40 to 85 with oral cavity squamous cell carcinoma. The CDR3 runs from the conserved cysteine through the conserved F or W. A D gene is named only where the DNA matches it firmly. Clone size appears in some rows only: once, few, many, or a class for an expanded clone.

J | D | size | V | length | DNA | CDR3
TRBJ2-1 | - | medium-sized | TRBV5-6 | 18 | TGTGCCAGCAGCCCATACCTGCGACAGGCGAGCTCCTACAATGAGCAGTTCTTC | CASSPYLRQASSYNEQFF
TRBJ1-4 | - | - | TRBV28 | 14 | TGTGCCAGCAGTCCCCCATTGTTGGATGAAAAACTGTTTTTT | CASSPPLLDEKLFF
TRBJ1-2 | - | - | TRBV6-5 | 12 | TGTGCCAGCAGTGAAGAGTACTATGGCTACACCTTC | CASSEEYYGYTF
TRBJ2-7 | - | - | TRBV7-2 | 13 | TGTGCCAGCAGCTTAAAGGGGACTCTGGAGCAGTACTTC | CASSLKGTLEQYF
TRBJ1-4 | - | - | TRBV11-2 | 13 | TGTGCCAGCAGCGGGGGGAGGTGGGAAAAACTGTTTTTT | CASSGGRWEKLFF
TRBJ1-2 | TRBD1 | - | TRBV7-3 | 13 | TGTGCCAGCAGCTTTACAGGGGGCGATGGCTACACCTTC | CASSFTGGDGYTF
TRBJ2-3 | - | few | TRBV5-1 | 12 | TGCGCCAGCAGCTACGACACAGATACGCAGTATTTT | CASSYDTDTQYF
TRBJ2-1 | - | - | TRBV10-3 | 15 | TGTGCCATCTCTTACCTCGACAGTCGTTCAGGTGAGCAGTTCTTC | CAISYLDSRSGEQFF
TRBJ1-6 | - | - | TRBV2 | 13 | TGTGCCAGCAGTCCTTCCGGGAGGGAACCCCTCCACTTT | CASSPSGREPLHF
TRBJ1-2 | TRBD1 | few | TRBV15 | 16 | TGTGCCACCAGCAGAGGTGGAGGGGGCTCGATCTATGGCTACACCTTC | CATSRGGGGSIYGYTF
TRBJ1-1 | TRBD1 | once | TRBV19 | 14 | TGTGCCAGTAGTCGGACAGGGGCGAACACTGAAGCTTTCTTT | CASSRTGANTEAFF
TRBJ2-3 | - | - | TRBV5-1 | 13 | TGCGCCAGCGCGGACGGGGGCACAGATACGCAGTATTTT | CASADGGTDTQYF
TRBJ2-3 | - | - | TRBV30 | 12 | TGTGCCTGGAGTGTAATCGGAGATACGCAGTATTTT | CAWSVIGDTQYF
TRBJ1-6 | TRBD1 | - | TRBV7-9 | 17 | TGTGCCAGCAGCCTGGGACAGGGGGGCTCCTATAATTCACCCCTCCACTTT | CASSLGQGGSYNSPLHF
TRBJ1-2 | TRBD1 | few | TRBV10-3 | 13 | TGTGCCATCACCGCGGACAGGGCGGACGGCTACACCTTC | CAITADRADGYTF
TRBJ2-7 | TRBD1 | - | TRBV27 | 14 | TGTGCCAGCAGTTTACGAGGGGACAGGTACGAGCAGTACTTC | CASSLRGDRYEQYF
TRBJ2-2 | - | few | TRBV7-6 | 17 | TGTGCCAGCAGCTTAGAGGCGACTAGTTCGAGCACCGGGGAGCTGTTTTTT | CASSLEATSSSTGELFF
TRBJ2-7 | - | - | TRBV5-6 | 15 | TGTGCCAGCAGCAAGGGGCCGATGAGCTCCTACGAGCAGTACTTC | CASSKGPMSSYEQYF
TRBJ2-5 | TRBD2 | - | TRBV9 | 14 | TGTGCCAGCAGCCCGGGGGGGCTTAGTGAGACCCAGTACTTC | CASSPGGLSETQYF
TRBJ2-2 | - | - | TRBV4-1 | 15 | TGCGCCAGCAGCCTAGTCACAGGGAACACCGGGGAGCTGTTTTTT | CASSLVTGNTGELFF
TRBJ2-7 | TRBD2 | - | TRBV11-2 | 15 | TGTGCCAGCAGGGTGGGAGGGGCTAGGGCCTACGAGCAGTACTTC | CASRVGGARAYEQYF
TRBJ1-1 | - | few | TRBV6-1 | 13 | TGTGCCAGCAGTACCCAGGGAAACACTGAAGCTTTCTTT | CASSTQGNTEAFF
TRBJ1-1 | - | - | TRBV7-9 | 14 | TGTGCCAGCAGCTTACATTCTCGACAGCCGAAAGCTTTCTTT | CASSLHSRQPKAFF
TRBJ2-7 | - | few | TRBV11-2 | 12 | TGTGCCAGCACCGAGGAGCGGTACGAGCAGTACTTC | CASTEERYEQYF
TRBJ2-2 | - | few | TRBV12-5 | 19 | TGTGCTAGTGGTTCGCTCGGTGCCGAGGGACATCGGAACACCGGGGAGCTGTTTTTT | CASGSLGAEGHRNTGELFF
TRBJ2-2 | TRBD2 | few | TRBV15 | 14 | TGTGCCACCCCGGGACTAGCGAACACCGGGGAGCTGTTTTTT | CATPGLANTGELFF
TRBJ2-2 | - | - | TRBV2 | 12 | TGTGCCAGCAGTGGACGACTCCGGGAGCTGTTTTTT | CASSGRLRELFF
TRBJ2-6 | - | few | TRBV5-4 | 15 | TGTGCCAGCACTAGTCCAAGCTCTGGGGCCAACGTCCTGACTTTC | CASTSPSSGANVLTF
TRBJ1-5 | - | - | TRBV28 | 14 | TGTGCCAGCAGTTTAGGGACTGGGAATCAGCCCCAGCATTTT | CASSLGTGNQPQHF
TRBJ2-1 | - | - | TRBV7-9 | 17 | TGTGCCAGCAGCTCGGCTTTGTCCGCTCTTCCTAGGGATGAGCAGTTCTTC | CASSSALSALPRDEQFF
TRBJ2-5 | - | few | TRBV6-5 | 14 | TGTGCCAGCAGTGGCTTCGCGGGTTGGGAGACCCAGTACTTC | CASSGFAGWETQYF
TRBJ1-1 | - | few | TRBV6-6 | 16 | TGTGCCAGCAGCCATTACAGAGAAACTTTGAACACTGAAGCTTTCTTT | CASSHYRETLNTEAFF
TRBJ2-7 | - | few | TRBV7-9 | 14 | TGTGCCAGCAGCTCAGGCACCGGTTCCTACGAGCAGTACTTC | CASSSGTGSYEQYF
TRBJ2-7 | - | - | TRBV11-3 | 14 | TGTGCCAGCAGCTTAAGGGGGAACTCCTACGAGCAGTACTTC | CASSLRGNSYEQYF
TRBJ1-1 | TRBD1 | - | TRBV29-1 | 13 | TGCAGCGTAGAAGAGGGGGCTAACACTGAAGCTTTCTTT | CSVEEGANTEAFF
TRBJ1-2 | TRBD1 | - | TRBV6-5 | 13 | TGTGCCAGCAGTTACTATGACAGGGGCGGCTACACCTTC | CASSYYDRGGYTF
TRBJ2-3 | TRBD2 | - | TRBV9 | 15 | TGTGCCAGCAGCCCCCGGGGGGGGGTGACAGATACGCAGTATTTT | CASSPRGGVTDTQYF
TRBJ2-2 | - | - | TRBV2 | 17 | TGTGCCAGCAGTTTAGGGGCTGGGGGCGCGAACACCGGGGAGCTGTTTTTT | CASSLGAGGANTGELFF
TRBJ2-1 | TRBD2 | - | TRBV4-3 | 20 | TGCGCCAGCAGCCATCCATCGGCTCTAGCGGGGGGCTGGGGCTACAATGAGCAGTTCTTC | CASSHPSALAGGWGYNEQFF
TRBJ1-6 | - | few | TRBV25-1 | 14 | TGTGCCAGCAGTGGAGTTCGGGGCGATTCACCCCTCCACTTT | CASSGVRGDSPLHF
TRBJ2-1 | - | - | TRBV9 | 13 | TGTGCCAGCAGCCACGGGACTCCGAATGAGCAGTTCTTC | CASSHGTPNEQFF
TRBJ1-1 | - | many | TRBV11-3 | 13 | TGTGCCAGCAGCCCCGGGCAGTACACTGAAGCTTTCTTT | CASSPGQYTEAFF
TRBJ2-1 | TRBD1 | - | TRBV9 | 15 | TGTGCCAGCAGCGGACAGGGATTTGCCTACAATGAGCAGTTCTTC | CASSGQGFAYNEQFF
TRBJ1-1 | TRBD1 | many | TRBV6-6 | 14 | TGTGCCATCCGACGACAGGGGTTGAACACTGAAGCTTTCTTT | CAIRRQGLNTEAFF
TRBJ1-1 | - | once | TRBV7-9 | 16 | TGTGCCAGCAGCCCTCGAAACCTAGAACCCACAGGGGAAGCTTTCTTT | CASSPRNLEPTGEAFF
TRBJ1-1 | TRBD1 | few | TRBV2 | 12 | TGTGCCAGCGGATCGGGACAGGGGGCGAGTTTCTTT | CASGSGQGASFF
TRBJ1-1 | - | - | TRBV6-6 | 14 | TGTGCCAGCAGTTTCCCGGGACAGAACACTGAAGCTTTCTTT | CASSFPGQNTEAFF